This TCR beta chain was identified in a study of blood T cell repertoires in COVID-19. Study information: Nucleic acid was either cDNA or gDNA, and it came from T cells, B-cell-depleted T cells, or PBMCs.

Only in-frame clones appear in the TCRdb table, and some are missing; sequencing was by immunoSEQ multiplex PCR. Of under 350,000 clones in the sample, roughly 90% were seen once. The germline V and J ends were trimmed by 0 bases and 4 bases, with 10 bases remaining between them. This CDR3 comprises 15 residues. Germline V CDR1 and CDR2: SEHNR, FQNEAQ (reference sequence). The sample consisted of PBMCs or T cells enriched from blood (not recorded which). The clonotype comes from a man in his sixties who had recovered from COVID-19. This chain joins TRBV7-9 and TRBJ1-5; D is possibly TRBD1 (6 bases). The CDR3 region is CASSLAGRGNQPQHF. The CDR3 DNA is TGTGCCAGCAGCTTAGCAGGCAGGGGAAATCAGCCCCAGCATTTT.